This T cell receptor (beta chain) came from a study of blood T cell repertoires in COVID-19. Study details: Nucleic acid was either cDNA or gDNA, and it came from T cells, B-cell-depleted T cells, or PBMCs.

Participants reported their clinical history, and cohort assignment relied on those reports. Two consecutive negative NP/OP PCR tests, clearance, or resolved symptoms defined Cohort 3 recovery. As handled by the study authors: Nucleated cell counts were estimated from reference gene primer amplification. The protocol was immunoSEQ multiplex PCR, while the TCRdb copy is restricted to in-frame clones and leaves out a portion. Clone size and V and J calls were adopted from that table, with D and trimming inferred from the DNA. The sample carries more than 250,000 clones, approximately 83% recorded once. Sequencing was carried out using PBMCs or T cells enriched from blood (not recorded which). The source of this sequence is a young man who had recovered from COVID-19.

The CDR3 region has the DNA TGTGCCGGACTAAAGCCAGGGGGTTGTCGTTGGCTAGCCAAAAACATTCAGTACTTC. Translation gives CAGLKPGGCRWLAKNIQYF. The chain couples TRBV24-1 to TRBJ2-4; D is possibly TRBD1 (7 bases). This CDR3 spans 19 amino acids. Trimming removed 12 bases at V and 0 bases at J, with 29 bases between. Looked up from germline, CDR1 is KGHDR and CDR2 is SFDVKD.